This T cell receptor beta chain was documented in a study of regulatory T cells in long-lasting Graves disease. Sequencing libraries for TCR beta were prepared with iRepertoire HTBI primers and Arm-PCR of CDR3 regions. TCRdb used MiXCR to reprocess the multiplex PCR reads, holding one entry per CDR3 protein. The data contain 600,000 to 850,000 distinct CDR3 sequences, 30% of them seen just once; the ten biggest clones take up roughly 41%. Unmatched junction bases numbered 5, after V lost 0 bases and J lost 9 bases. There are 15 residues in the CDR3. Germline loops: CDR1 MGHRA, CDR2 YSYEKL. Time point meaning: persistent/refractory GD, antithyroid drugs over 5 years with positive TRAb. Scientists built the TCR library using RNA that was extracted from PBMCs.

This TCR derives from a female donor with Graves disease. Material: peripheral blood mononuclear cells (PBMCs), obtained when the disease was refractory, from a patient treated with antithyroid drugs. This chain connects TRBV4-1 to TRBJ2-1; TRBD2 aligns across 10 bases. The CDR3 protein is CASSQEELAGVEQFF. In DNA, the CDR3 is TGCGCCAGCAGCCAAGAAGAGCTAGCGGGAGTTGAGCAGTTCTTC.